The 15 T cell receptor beta chains listed next were all sequenced from one sample in a study of glioma-infiltrating T cells after dendritic cell vaccination. This sample's time point: after dendritic cell vaccination, including at tumor progression/relapse. Sequencing used immunoSEQ multiplex PCR; TCRdb keeps in-frame clones, though not all of them. The sample has tens of thousands of clones, more than 75% seen once. The source material was blood, sampled after dendritic cell vaccination. The receptors come from a human donor with glioblastoma.

This chain connects TRBV4-1 to TRBJ2-1; TRBD2 aligns across 9 bases. Looked up from germline, CDR1 is MGHRA and CDR2 is YSYEKL. The CDR3 has 20 amino acids. The V and J ends lost 0 bases and 0 bases, in that order; junction bases with no gene match: 12. CDR3 coding DNA: TGCGCCAGCAGCCAAGAGCAGGGGCTAGCGGGACAGAGCTCCTACAATGAGCAGTTCTTC. The encoded protein is CASSQEQGLAGQSSYNEQFF.

This chain connects TRBV2 to TRBJ2-7, with 8 positions matching TRBD1. V was clipped by 4 bases and J by 5 bases; unmatched bases: 7. CDR1 is SNHLY and CDR2 is FYNNEI in the germline V gene. The CDR3 is made up of 14 amino acids. The CDR3 DNA follows: TGTGCCAGCAGTGTGAGACAGGGGCACGACGAGCAGTACTTC. Protein sequence: CASSVRQGHDEQYF.

This rearrangement joins TRBV13 to TRBJ2-2; D is undetermined. Germline V gene sequence: CDR1 PRHDT, CDR2 FYEKMQ (reference sequence). The CDR3 is 14 residues long. V dropped 2 bases and J dropped 5 bases, with 9 bases sitting between them. CDR3 coding DNA: TGTGCCAGCAGCTTACGTGTACTTACCGGGGAGCTGTTTTTT. This codes for CASSLRVLTGELFF.

In this sample, this clone turned up a few times. The chain is built from TRBV18 and TRBJ2-7; weak D call: TRBD2 (6 bases). The CDR3 runs to 14 residues. Per the germline V gene, CDR1 is KGHSH and CDR2 is LQKENI. V was cut by 3 bases and J by 2 bases, with 11 bases left in between. The CDR3 DNA reads TGTGCCAGCTCACCTAGCGGAGATACCTACGAGCAGTACTTC. Translating it yields CASSPSGDTYEQYF.

The genes are TRBV2 and TRBJ1-1; TRBD1 matches 7 bases. Germline V gene sequence: CDR1 SNHLY, CDR2 FYNNEI. The CDR3 is 11 amino acids. Losses at the gene ends were 7 bases for V and 11 bases for J; bases not matched to a gene: 7. CDR3 nucleotides: TGTGCCAGCACCCGCGACAGGGTGGCTTTCTTT. Encoded protein: CASTRDRVAFF.

This chain joins TRBV12-5 and TRBJ2-7; D is possibly TRBD1 (6 bases). Germline assignment: CDR1 LGHNT and CDR2 FRNRAP. The CDR3 is made up of 15 amino acids. Trimming shortened V by 3 bases and J by 6 bases, and 18 bases separated the two germline ends. The CDR3 protein is CASGFPRRGSFEQYF. As DNA, the CDR3 is TGTGCTAGTGGTTTCCCCCGCAGGGGTTCGTTCGAGCAGTACTTC. The full variable domain, completed using reference TRBV12-5 and TRBJ2-7, is DARVTQTPRHKVTEMGQEVTMRCQPILGHNTVFWYRQTMMQGLELLAYFRNRAPLDDSGMPKDRFSAEMPDATLATLKIQPSEPRDSAVYFCASGFPRRGSFEQYFGPGTRLTVT.

The chain has TRBV15 and TRBJ1-5; 7 bases are a match to TRBD1. The CDR3 loop spans 18 amino acids. Losses at the gene ends were 0 bases for V and 2 bases for J; bases not matched to a gene: 10. CDR1 is LNHNV and CDR2 is YYDKDF in the germline V gene (reference sequence). The CDR3: CATSREGQFPSGNQPQHF. In DNA form, the CDR3 reads TGTGCCACCAGCAGAGAGGGACAGTTCCCTTCTGGCAATCAGCCCCAGCATTTT.

The rearrangement uses TRBV9 and TRBJ2-3; 8 nucleotides align to TRBD2. Germline V CDR1 and CDR2: SGDLS, YYNGEE. The CDR3 spans 15 residues. V gave up 2 bases and J gave up 5 bases; unmatched junction bases: 7. The CDR3 nucleotides read TGTGCCAGCAGCGTTCTTACGGGGGGGGGAGATACGCAGTATTTT. Translation gives CASSVLTGGGDTQYF. The full variable domain, in which reference TRBV9 and TRBJ2-3 provide the parts outside the CDR3, is DSGVTQTPKHLITATGQRVTLRCSPRSGDLSVYWYQQSLDQGLQFLIQYYNGEERAKGNILERFSAQQFPDLHSELNLSSLELGDSALYFCASSVLTGGGDTQYFGPGTRLTVL.

This sequence joins TRBV5-1 and TRBJ1-1; TRBD1 might be the D (5 bases). Between the trimmed V and J ends, which lost 4 bases and 2 bases, there was a span of 15 bases. The CDR3 loop spans 15 amino acids. Germline assignment: CDR1 SGHRS and CDR2 YFSETQ. As DNA, the CDR3 is TGCGCCAGCAGCCCAGGGTTTGTGTTAAACACTGAAGCTTTCTTT. Residues: CASSPGFVLNTEAFF.

CDR3 nucleotide sequence: TGCAGCGCCTACAGAGGGCAGCAAGAGACCCAGTACTTC. This encodes CSAYRGQQETQYF. The chain employs TRBV29-1 and TRBJ2-5; possible D gene TRBD2, 5 bases. CDR1 and CDR2 from the germline V gene are SQVTM and ANQGSEA. The V end lost 7 bases, the J end lost 2 bases, and 14 bases lay between the germline ends. The CDR3 length is 13 residues.

This clone was detected a few times. The chain has TRBV2 and TRBJ1-4, with D tentatively TRBD1 (6 bases). Trimming removed 5 bases from V and 8 bases from J, with 9 bases in between. The V gene's germline CDR1 is SNHLY and CDR2 FYNNEI. This CDR3 is 12 amino acids long. The CDR3 coding sequence is TGTGCCAGCAGTAAGGACAGAGAAAAACTGTTTTTT. Its translation: CASSKDREKLFF.

The chain uses TRBV4-1 and TRBJ1-6; D remains unclear. The CDR3 length is 16 residues. With 0 bases removed from V and 8 bases from J, the gap between germline ends came to 14 bases. Germline CDR1 MGHRA, CDR2 YSYEKL. The chain's CDR3 is CASSQDWSQRDSPLHF. CDR3 in DNA: TGCGCCAGCAGCCAAGATTGGTCACAGAGGGATTCACCCCTCCACTTT.

J is TRBJ2-5 and V is TRBV7-9; 8 bases line up with TRBD2. The germline V gene has CDR1 SEHNR and CDR2 FQNEAQ (reference sequence). Trimming took 4 bases from V and 4 from J; bases not matched to a gene: 14. CDR3 size: 17 residues. As DNA, the CDR3 is TGTGCCAGCAGCTCCGGATTAGCGGGACTCTTTGGAGAGACCCAGTACTTC. Its translation is CASSSGLAGLFGETQYF. The full variable domain, in which reference TRBV7-9 and TRBJ2-5 provide the parts outside the CDR3, is DTGVSQNPRHKITKRGQNVTFRCDPISEHNRLYWYRQTLGQGPEFLTYFQNEAQLEKSRLLSDRFSAERPKGSFSTLEIQRTEQGDSAMYLCASSSGLAGLFGETQYFGPGTRLLVL.

V is TRBV2 and J is TRBJ1-4; D not certain. This CDR3 comprises 14 residues. Germline V gene sequence: CDR1 SNHLY, CDR2 FYNNEI. Trimming removed 2 bases at V and 5 bases at J, with 9 bases between. CDR3 sequence: CASSEIRRNEKLFF. The CDR3 DNA reads TGTGCCAGCAGTGAAATAAGGCGGAATGAAAAACTGTTTTTT.

This clone is a singleton in its sample. V usage is TRBV9 and J usage is TRBJ2-7, with D maybe TRBD1 (5 bases). The V and J ends lost 0 bases and 0 bases respectively, with 7 bases between them. The length of the CDR3 is 14 residues. The V gene's germline CDR1 is SGDLS and CDR2 YYNGEE. The CDR3 DNA is TGTGCCAGCAGCGTAGCAGGGTTCTCCTACGAGCAGTACTTC. It is translated as CASSVAGFSYEQYF.